The clone carrying this T cell receptor beta chain was observed a single time. Produced via immunoSEQ multiplex PCR; TCRdb's table is partial and in-frame only. The table records 75,000 to 90,000 clones, around 92% of them present only once. Trimming cost V 0 bases and J 8 bases, with 13 bases left between them. The CDR3 runs 14 residues. Germline loops: CDR1 SNHLY, CDR2 FYNNEI. The data derive from a study of technical replicates of blood from several donors. The origin of this receptor is a human donor in good health. The chain is built from TRBV2 and TRBJ1-2; a possible D gene is TRBD1 (5 bases). Sequenced material: T cells isolated from PBMCs. The CDR3 nucleotides are TGTGCCAGCAGTGAAGCGCGGCAGGGTCACGGCTACACCTTC. It is translated as CASSEARQGHGYTF. Variable domain in full (rest from reference TRBV2 and TRBJ1-2): EPEVTQTPSHQVTQMGQEVILRCVPISNHLYFYWYRQILGQKVEFLVSFYNNEISEKSEIFDDQFSVERPDGSNFTLKIRSTKLEDSAMYFCASSEARQGHGYTFGSGTRLTVV.